Presented here are 32 T cell receptor beta chains from one specimen sequenced in a study of blood T cell repertoires in COVID-19. The method was immunoSEQ multiplex PCR; TCRdb's version includes in-frame clones alone and lacks a portion of them. The sample lists about 190,000 clones, 70% to 85% occurring once. Sequencing was performed on peripheral blood. Receptors originate from a woman aged 50 to 65 with acute or convalescent COVID-19.

The rearrangement joins TRBV12-3 or TRBV12-4 to TRBJ1-4; no reliable D call. The CDR3 has 13 residues. V gave up 4 bases and J gave up 5 bases, with 8 bases separating them. CDR3 nucleotides: TGTGCCAGCAGTTCCGGGTTCAATGAAAAACTGTTTTTT. Residues: CASSSGFNEKLFF.

This clone was observed a single time. This chain uses TRBV6-5 with TRBJ1-4; no clear D gene. CDR1 is MNHEY and CDR2 is SVGAGI in the germline V gene. The CDR3 totals 13 residues. The V end was cut by 5 bases, the J end by 5 bases, with 9 bases between. CDR3 sequence (DNA): TGTGCCAGCAGTCTCGACTGGAATGAAAAACTGTTTTTT. This sequence encodes CASSLDWNEKLFF.

The V and J genes are TRBV28 and TRBJ1-4; D possibly corresponds to TRBD1 (5 bases). CDR1 MDHEN and CDR2 SYDVKM come from the germline V gene. V shed 6 bases and J shed 3 bases, with 5 bases lying between them. The CDR3 contains 12 residues. CDR3 in amino acids: CASRQANEKLFF. The CDR3 DNA reads TGTGCCAGCAGACAGGCTAATGAAAAACTGTTTTTT.

This clone has a handful of counts. The gene calls are TRBV20-1 and TRBJ1-5, with D tentatively TRBD1 (6 bases). This CDR3 region has 15 residues. Trimming shortened V by 3 bases and J by 5 bases, and 17 bases separated the two germline ends. CDR1 and CDR2 from the germline V gene are DFQATT and SNEGSKA (reference sequence). CDR3 in DNA: TGCAGTGCTAGTGAGGCGGGCAGGGGATATCAGCCCCAGCATTTT. Translation gives CSASEAGRGYQPQHF.

V and J are TRBV7-9 and TRBJ1-2; TRBD1 aligns across 8 bases. Germline V CDR1 and CDR2: SEHNR, FQNEAQ (reference sequence). The J segment lost 8 bases and the V segment lost 2 bases, leaving 10 bases of the junction unmatched. The CDR3 is made up of 15 amino acids. CDR3 sequence reads: CASSLLSPGGGGYTF. CDR3 in DNA: TGTGCCAGCAGCTTACTCTCCCCAGGGGGCGGCGGCTACACCTTC. The full variable domain, in which reference TRBV7-9 and TRBJ1-2 provide the parts outside the CDR3, is DTGVSQNPRHKITKRGQNVTFRCDPISEHNRLYWYRQTLGQGPEFLTYFQNEAQLEKSRLLSDRFSAERPKGSFSTLEIQRTEQGDSAMYLCASSLLSPGGGGYTFGSGTRLTVV.

This rearrangement joins TRBV30 to TRBJ1-4, with D possibly being TRBD1 (5 bases). Germline lookup yields CDR1 GTSNPN and CDR2 SVGIG (reference sequence). This CDR3 has 14 residues. The V and J ends lost 5 bases and 6 bases respectively, with 16 bases between them. Here the CDR3 reads CAWAQGGSDEKLFF. CDR3 sequence (DNA): TGTGCCTGGGCTCAGGGCGGGAGTGATGAAAAACTGTTTTTT. Full variable domain (missing parts from reference TRBV30 and TRBJ1-4): SQTIHQWPATLVQPVGSPLSLECTVEGTSNPNLYWYRQAAGRGLQLLFYSVGIGQISSEVPQNLSASRPQDRQFILSSKKLLLSDSGFYLCAWAQGGSDEKLFFGSGTQLSVL.

V usage is TRBV18 and J usage is TRBJ2-7, with a weak D call TRBD1 (6 bases). Germline V CDR1 and CDR2: KGHSH, LQKENI. Trimming stripped 5 bases from V and 5 bases from J, with 10 bases between. The CDR3 has 12 residues. CDR3 sequence: CASSNRVNEQYF. The DNA for the CDR3 is TGTGCCAGCTCAAACAGGGTCAACGAGCAGTACTTC.

The rearrangement uses TRBV24-1 and TRBJ2-3; D unclear. The CDR3 totals 13 residues. The germline gives CDR1 KGHDR, CDR2 SFDVKD. V was pared by 2 bases and J by 2 bases, with 4 bases between. The CDR3 nucleotides read TGTGCCACCAGTGATTCCTCCACAGATACGCAGTATTTT. This sequence encodes CATSDSSTDTQYF.

The chain uses TRBV6-6 and TRBJ2-3, with TRBD1 matching 8 bases. With V trimmed by 3 bases and J by 6 bases, 8 bases remained unmatched. This CDR3 has 15 amino acids. Germline CDR1 MNHNY, CDR2 SVGAGI (reference sequence). In DNA, the CDR3 is TGTGCCAGCAGTTATTTTTCAGGGGGCGGGGATACGCAGTATTTT. This encodes CASSYFSGGGDTQYF.

The V gene is TRBV12-3 or TRBV12-4, the J gene TRBJ1-5, with a possible D match to TRBD1 (6 bases). CDR3 length equals 11 residues. V was shortened by 6 bases and J by 12 bases, with 12 bases between the two germline ends. The CDR3 DNA follows: TGTGCCAGCAGCGATAACAGGGTCCAGCATTTT. This encodes CASSDNRVQHF.

This sequence joins TRBV18 and TRBJ2-3; TRBD2 matches at 11 bases. CDR3 length: 14 amino acids. The germline CDR1 and CDR2 sequences are KGHSH and LQKENI. V lost 4 bases and J lost 3; bases outside the gene matches: 0. The CDR3 here is CASSRLAGTDTQYF. In nucleotides, the CDR3 is TGTGCCAGCTCACGACTAGCGGGGACAGATACGCAGTATTTT.

Here the CDR3 DNA reads TGTGCCAGCAGTACCTGGGGCGGACAGCCCCAGCATTTT. Protein product: CASSTWGGQPQHF. The V and J genes are TRBV6-5 and TRBJ1-5; the D gene is possibly TRBD1 (5 bases). The CDR3 consists of 13 residues. V gave up 5 bases and J gave up 7 bases, with 12 bases separating them. Per the germline V gene, CDR1 is MNHEY and CDR2 is SVGAGI.

The rearrangement links TRBV6-5 to TRBJ2-7; TRBD2 matches at 14 bases. The CDR3 loop spans 16 amino acids. The V gene's germline CDR1 is MNHEY and CDR2 SVGAGI. The V gene end was trimmed by 2 bases and the J gene end by 4 bases; junction bases not matched to a gene: 4. The CDR3 DNA follows: TGTGCCAGCAGTTACACCGGGACTAGCGGGAGTTACGAGCAGTACTTC. Amino acid sequence: CASSYTGTSGSYEQYF.

The chain couples TRBV7-2 to TRBJ2-3, with TRBD1 as a possible D gene (6 bases). CDR3 length equals 15 residues. Trimming took off 3 bases at V and 2 bases at J, with 12 bases between the two ends. Germline V lookup: CDR1 SGHTA, CDR2 FQGNSA. The CDR3 is CASSLYQGFTDTQYF. As DNA, the CDR3 is TGTGCCAGCAGCTTGTATCAGGGGTTCACAGATACGCAGTATTTT.

This clone was observed once. The chain recombines TRBV10-2 with TRBJ1-1; D gene ambiguous. The germline V and J ends were trimmed by 8 bases and 0 bases, with 10 bases remaining between them. This CDR3 is 13 amino acids long. The germline CDR1 and CDR2 sequences are WSHSY and SAAADI. CDR3 nucleotide sequence: TGCGCCAGCGATCGGAGCATGAACACTGAAGCTTTCTTT. Translation: CASDRSMNTEAFF.

CDR3 in amino acids: CASPPPGIVYNEQFF. CDR3 nucleotides: TGTGCCAGTCCCCCCCCGGGGATTGTTTACAATGAGCAGTTCTTC. The V call is TRBV19, the J call TRBJ2-1, with D perhaps TRBD2 (5 bases). V was shortened by 8 bases and J by 4 bases, with 18 bases between the two germline ends. This CDR3 spans 15 amino acids. Germline assignment: CDR1 LNHDA and CDR2 SQIVND (reference sequence).

This chain uses TRBV27 with TRBJ1-5, with D hard to call. Trimming removed 5 bases from V and 0 bases from J, with 14 bases in between. The length of the CDR3 is 16 residues. Per the germline V gene, CDR1 is MNHEY and CDR2 is SMNVEV (reference sequence). CDR3 loop: CASSARQVNSNQPQHF. CDR3 coding DNA: TGTGCCAGCAGTGCCCGACAAGTCAATAGCAATCAGCCCCAGCATTTT.

The V call is TRBV4-1, the J call TRBJ2-7, with 8 bases fitting TRBD1. The V segment lost 4 bases and the J segment 3 bases; nucleotides outside the gene matches: 11. The V gene's germline CDR1 is MGHRA and CDR2 YSYEKL. The CDR3 sequence is 16 residues long. Written as DNA, the CDR3 is TGCGCCAGCAGCCCTCCTCCACGGGACAGGAGCTACGAGCAGTACTTC. Its protein product is CASSPPPRDRSYEQYF.

This chain uses TRBV5-1 with TRBJ1-2, with a possible D match to TRBD1 (6 bases). The CDR3 spans 15 residues. Germline V CDR1 and CDR2: SGHRS, YFSETQ. The germline V and J ends were trimmed by 4 bases and 4 bases, with 17 bases remaining between them. The CDR3 nucleotides read TGCGCCAGCAGCCCCGGAGGACAGATCGTCTATGGCTACACCTTC. This codes for CASSPGGQIVYGYTF.

This rearrangement joins TRBV10-2 to TRBJ1-2, with 10 positions matching TRBD1. The CDR3 runs 15 residues. Trimming removed 9 bases from V and 4 bases from J; junction bases left unmatched: 11. CDR1 and CDR2 from the germline V gene are WSHSY and SAAADI. CDR3 coding DNA: TGCGCCAGTTCGGACAGGGGGGTAACTCTCTATGGCTACACCTTC. It specifies CASSDRGVTLYGYTF.

V is TRBV24-1 and J is TRBJ1-3; 9 bases match TRBD1. Germline assignment: CDR1 KGHDR and CDR2 SFDVKD. The CDR3 is 15 amino acids. V shed 6 bases, J shed 4 bases, and the junction held 6 bases outside the gene matches. CDR3 residues: CATSPGQGPGNTIYF. For the CDR3, the DNA is TGTGCCACCAGTCCGGGACAGGGCCCCGGAAACACCATATATTTT.

This clone was recorded once. The chain joins TRBV19 to TRBJ1-1, with D possibly TRBD1 on 6 matching bases. The CDR3 runs 14 residues. The V gene's germline CDR1 is LNHDA and CDR2 SQIVND (reference sequence). Trimming pared 5 bases from V and 4 bases from J, leaving 14 bases between. The CDR3 region is CASSSGHRGTEAFF. CDR3 sequence (DNA): TGTGCCAGTAGTTCGGGACATAGGGGCACTGAAGCTTTCTTT.

The sample holds one count of this clone. The chain carries TRBV18 and TRBJ2-3, with D perhaps TRBD1 (7 bases). Trimming removed 6 bases at V and 2 bases at J, with 12 bases between. Germline lookup yields CDR1 KGHSH and CDR2 LQKENI. The CDR3 sequence is 14 residues long. Here the CDR3 DNA reads TGTGCCAGCTCCGGAGGGGGCCCCACAGATACGCAGTATTTT. Translation gives CASSGGGPTDTQYF.

The J gene is TRBJ1-5, the V gene TRBV7-2; TRBD1 might be the D (5 bases). Germline-derived CDR1 and CDR2 are SGHTA and FQGNSA. This CDR3 region has 13 residues. V was cut by 6 bases and J by 7 bases, with 13 bases left in between. The CDR3 DNA is TGTGCCAGCAGTAAGGGGTCTGGGCAGCCCCAGCATTTT. Translation gives CASSKGSGQPQHF.

This CDR3 reads CASSDRVGTEAFF. The DNA for the CDR3 is TGTGCCAGCAGTGACAGGGTGGGAACTGAAGCTTTCTTT. The rearrangement joins TRBV6-1 to TRBJ1-1, with D maybe TRBD1 (5 bases). The germline V gene has CDR1 MNHNS and CDR2 SASEGT. CDR3 length: 13 amino acids. V was trimmed by 3 bases and J by 5 bases, leaving 10 bases between them.

In this sample, this clone turned up a few times. The rearrangement links TRBV6-5 to TRBJ2-2; 8 positions agree with TRBD1. Trimming removed 4 bases from V and 3 bases from J; junction bases left unmatched: 1. The CDR3 runs to 14 residues. Germline V gene sequence: CDR1 MNHEY, CDR2 SVGAGI. The CDR3 bases are TGTGCCAGCAGTTCGGACAGGGACACCGGGGAGCTGTTTTTT. Translated, it gives CASSSDRDTGELFF.

This clone showed up just a few times. V usage is TRBV5-1 and J usage is TRBJ2-3; 10 positions agree with TRBD1. CDR3 size: 17 residues. The V and J ends lost 0 bases and 3 bases, in that order; junction bases with no gene match: 7. The germline V gene encodes CDR1 SGHRS and CDR2 YFSETQ. In nucleotides, the CDR3 is TGCGCCAGCAGCTTGGCTATTGTGGGACAGGGGACAGATACGCAGTATTTT. The encoded protein is CASSLAIVGQGTDTQYF.

The chain carries TRBV2 and TRBJ1-1, with D possibly being TRBD1 (5 bases). Germline CDR1 reads SNHLY; CDR2 reads FYNNEI. There are 14 residues in the CDR3. The V end lost 7 bases, the J end lost 4 bases, and 16 bases lay between the germline ends. CDR3 sequence reads: CASIGSGRSTEAFF. The DNA for the CDR3 is TGTGCCAGCATAGGGTCAGGGAGGAGCACTGAAGCTTTCTTT.

J is TRBJ1-5 and V is TRBV4-3; TRBD1 is a possible D gene (5 bases). Germline CDR1 reads LGHNA; CDR2 reads YSLEER. V shed 4 bases and J shed 7 bases, with 14 bases lying between them. The CDR3 is 14 residues long. This CDR3 reads CASSLLVGQQPQHF. CDR3 DNA sequence: TGCGCCAGCAGCCTCCTTGTGGGGCAACAGCCCCAGCATTTT.

The J gene is TRBJ2-7, the V gene TRBV4-3; 9 nucleotides align to TRBD2. CDR1 and CDR2 from the germline V gene are LGHNA and YSLEER. This CDR3 spans 15 amino acids. With V trimmed by 1 base and J by 6 bases, 7 bases remained unmatched. Here the CDR3 reads CASSQGSGRGGEQYF. DNA for the CDR3: TGCGCCAGCAGCCAAGGTAGCGGGAGAGGAGGCGAGCAGTACTTC.

The chain joins TRBV7-2 to TRBJ2-7; D ambiguous. The CDR3 sequence is 13 residues long. Trimming shortened V by 2 bases and J by 3 bases, and 8 bases separated the two germline ends. Germline CDR1 is SGHTA and CDR2 is FQGNSA. CDR3 region: CASSLFISYEQYF. The CDR3 nucleotides read TGTGCCAGCAGCTTATTTATTAGCTACGAGCAGTACTTC.

This rearrangement joins TRBV30 to TRBJ2-1, with 9 bases aligning to TRBD1. Trimming at V came to 2 bases and at J to 7 bases, leaving 6 bases not matched to a gene. Germline V gene data show CDR1 as GTSNPN and CDR2 as SVGIG (reference sequence). The CDR3 spans 14 residues. The CDR3: CAWSWRTGANEQFF. The CDR3 DNA follows: TGTGCCTGGAGTTGGAGGACAGGGGCGAATGAGCAGTTCTTC. Combining the CDR3 with reference TRBV30 and TRBJ2-1 gives the whole variable domain SQTIHQWPATLVQPVGSPLSLECTVEGTSNPNLYWYRQAAGRGLQLLFYSVGIGQISSEVPQNLSASRPQDRQFILSSKKLLLSDSGFYLCAWSWRTGANEQFFGPGTRLTVL.